The rows below give T cell receptor beta chains drawn from one sample of a study of OX40 agonist ivuxolimab in advanced cancers. TCRdb's copy holds only in-frame clones and misses some; the assay was immunoSEQ multiplex PCR. The table records roughly 70,000 clones, 85% to 90% of them present only once. The source material was CD4+ or CD8+ T cells sorted from blood, sampled in a trial of the OX40 agonist ivuxolimab. These TCRs come from an adult with an advanced solid tumor such as melanoma, head and neck, liver or kidney cancer. Both conserved end residues are part of each CDR3. Fields, in order: D gene, J gene, V gene, clone size, CDR3 DNA, CDR3 protein. A D gene is named only where the DNA matches it firmly. Rows give clone size only sometimes, using once, few, many, or a class for an expanded clone.

>.|TRBJ1-5|TRBV18|.
TGTGCCAGCTCAAGTGACAGGCGTCAGCCCCAGCATTTT
CASSSDRRQPQHF
>.|TRBJ2-3|TRBV5-1|few
TGCGCCAGCAGCTTGGGCCAGGGGGGTGCGGATACGCAGTATTTT
CASSLGQGGADTQYF
>.|TRBJ1-5|TRBV6-5|.
TGTGCCAGCAGTTTGGACCCGGCGGCGGGCAATCAGCCCCAGCATTTT
CASSLDPAAGNQPQHF
>.|TRBJ1-6|TRBV7-2|.
TGTGCCAGCAGCTTAGAGTTGGCGCCCCTCCACTTT
CASSLELAPLHF
>.|TRBJ1-5|TRBV6-1|.
TGTGCCAGCAGTGAACGCGAGAGGCAGCCCCAGCATTTT
CASSERERQPQHF
>.|TRBJ1-1|TRBV7-9|.
TGTGCCAGCGGGCGGGCGGCGAGGACTGAAGCTTTCTTT
CASGRAARTEAFF
>.|TRBJ2-1|TRBV27|few
TGTGCCAGCAGTACCCTCTCCGGGAATGAGCAGTTCTTC
CASSTLSGNEQFF
>.|TRBJ2-3|TRBV9|.
TGTGCCAGCAGCTCTCCTCGAGCGGGCACAGATACGCAGTATTTT
CASSSPRAGTDTQYF
>TRBD1|TRBJ2-2|TRBV7-9|.
TGTGCCAGCAGCATGACAGGGGGCGTCGGGGAGCTGTTTTTT
CASSMTGGVGELFF
>.|TRBJ2-5|TRBV7-2|.
TGTGCCAGCAGCCCTAACAGGGCGCAGACCCAGTACTTC
CASSPNRAQTQYF
>TRBD2|TRBJ2-1|TRBV5-1|.
TGCGCCAGCAGCTCTAGCGGGACGTCCTACAATGAGCAGTTCTTC
CASSSSGTSYNEQFF
>TRBD2|TRBJ2-3|TRBV2|.
TGTGCCAGCAGATGGATAGCGGGGGAAGATACGCAGTATTTT
CASRWIAGEDTQYF
>.|TRBJ2-1|TRBV7-3|.
TGTGCCAGCAGCTTCCAGGGAGGTGATGAGCAGTTCTTC
CASSFQGGDEQFF